This entry lists 29 T cell receptor beta chains sequenced from one sample in a study of Ad26.COV2.S vaccination and SARS-CoV-2 variants. Assay used: immunoSEQ multiplex PCR; TCRdb lists only in-frame clones, some missing. The data contain more than 250,000 clones, about 87% of them singletons. Treatment meaning: approximately 18 received Ad26.COV2.S at low or high dose, single or two shots; about 5 received placebo; per-sample allocation not given. Sampling was performed 63 days after the first vaccine or placebo injection. The sequencing here drew on peripheral blood, taken in a trial of Ad26.COV2.S vaccine versus placebo. The receptors were gathered from a person between 18 and 65 years old who received the Ad26.COV2.S COVID-19 vaccine or a placebo.

The chain has TRBV2 and TRBJ1-1, with a tentative D call TRBD1 (5 bases). With 8 bases removed from V and 10 bases from J, the gap between germline ends came to 14 bases. CDR1 and CDR2 (germline): SNHLY, FYNNEI. The CDR3 contains 11 residues. CDR3 coding DNA: TGTGCCAGCCACGTACGGGACTTAGCTTTCTTT. Translation: CASHVRDLAFF. The full variable domain, rest sourced from reference TRBV2 and TRBJ1-1, is EPEVTQTPSHQVTQMGQEVILRCVPISNHLYFYWYRQILGQKVEFLVSFYNNEISEKSEIFDDQFSVERPDGSNFTLKIRSTKLEDSAMYFCASHVRDLAFFGQGTRLTVV.

This chain uses TRBV5-6 with TRBJ2-1; tentatively, D is TRBD2 (6 bases). This CDR3 is built from 14 residues. The V end was cut by 4 bases, the J end by 2 bases, with 10 bases between. Per germline, CDR1 SGHDT and CDR2 YYEEEE. The CDR3 nucleotides read TGTGCCAGCAGCCTGGGGAGGCCCTACAATGAGCAGTTCTTC. Amino acid sequence: CASSLGRPYNEQFF.

The chain combines TRBV7-2 with TRBJ2-2; TRBD1 aligns across 10 bases. CDR3 size: 17 residues. V shed 1 base, J shed 6 bases, and the junction held 8 bases outside the gene matches. CDR1 is SGHTA, CDR2 FQGNSA, per germline. The CDR3 reads CASSLDRDRGSAGELFF. DNA of the CDR3: TGTGCCAGCAGCTTAGACCGGGACAGGGGTAGTGCCGGGGAGCTGTTTTTT.

This clone showed up many times. The chain uses TRBV19 and TRBJ1-5; perhaps TRBD1 as D (6 bases). The germline V gene has CDR1 LNHDA and CDR2 SQIVND (reference sequence). V was clipped by 3 bases and J by 3 bases, with 27 bases between them. CDR3 size: 20 residues. This chain's CDR3 is CASSMLGLLGGIRFNQPQHF. DNA for the CDR3: TGTGCCAGTAGTATGCTAGGGCTTCTAGGGGGAATACGGTTCAATCAGCCCCAGCATTTT.

This clone was counted only a few times. V usage is TRBV4-1 and J usage is TRBJ1-1, with D unclear. V lost 1 base and J 0 bases, leaving 6 bases between the germline ends. The CDR3 has 14 residues. Germline V gene sequence: CDR1 MGHRA, CDR2 YSYEKL. CDR3 region: CASSQALMNTEAFF. CDR3 sequence (DNA): TGCGCCAGCAGCCAAGCTCTCATGAACACTGAAGCTTTCTTT.

J is TRBJ2-7 and V is TRBV10-1; D may be TRBD1 (6 bases). This CDR3 has 15 amino acids. V lost 4 bases and J lost 2, with 15 bases in between. Per the germline V gene, CDR1 is WNHNN and CDR2 is SYGVQD (reference sequence). The CDR3 loop reads CASSAGTGTPYEQYF. The CDR3 DNA is TGCGCCAGCAGTGCCGGTACAGGGACCCCCTACGAGCAGTACTTC.

This chain links TRBV7-9 with TRBJ1-1, with TRBD1 as a possible D gene (5 bases). Germline values: CDR1 SEHNR, CDR2 FQNEAQ (reference sequence). Trimming took 1 base from V and 3 from J, leaving 12 bases between them. The CDR3 runs 15 residues. The CDR3 sequence: CASSLGSGRDTEAFF. The CDR3 nucleotides are TGTGCCAGCAGCTTAGGGTCAGGGAGGGACACTGAAGCTTTCTTT.

This chain joins TRBV6-5 and TRBJ2-7; TRBD2 matches at 8 bases. Unmatched junction bases numbered 4, after V lost 0 bases and J lost 3 bases. Germline V gives CDR1 MNHEY, CDR2 SVGAGI. The length of the CDR3 is 15 residues. The CDR3, as DNA: TGTGCCAGCAGTTACTCGATTAGCGGGAACTACGAGCAGTACTTC. Its translation is CASSYSISGNYEQYF.

For the CDR3, the DNA is TGTGCCAGCAGCTTAGACAGCAGCTCTGGAAACACCATATATTTT. This encodes CASSLDSSSGNTIYF. The V gene is TRBV13, the J gene TRBJ1-3, with unresolved D. Trimming took off 1 base at V and 0 bases at J, with 7 bases between the two ends. Germline V gene lookup returns CDR1 PRHDT and CDR2 FYEKMQ (reference sequence). This CDR3 contains 15 residues.

The chain couples TRBV4-1 to TRBJ2-1; the D call may be TRBD1 or TRBD2 (5 bases each). The V end was cut by 1 base, the J end by 7 bases, with 11 bases between. Germline V CDR1 and CDR2: MGHRA, YSYEKL. This CDR3 has 14 amino acids. CDR3 DNA sequence: TGCGCCAGCAGCCAAGCGTGGGGGATGAATGAGCAGTTCTTC. It specifies CASSQAWGMNEQFF.

This sequence joins TRBV28 and TRBJ1-4; a weak D match, TRBD1 (5 bases). Trimming pared 7 bases from V and 7 bases from J, leaving 16 bases between. Germline V gene sequence: CDR1 MDHEN, CDR2 SYDVKM. This CDR3 contains 14 residues. The CDR3 protein is CASTPDPRGEKLFF. CDR3 coding DNA: TGTGCCAGCACTCCGGACCCAAGGGGTGAAAAACTGTTTTTT.

The rearrangement links TRBV20-1 to TRBJ2-7; D remains unclear. Looked up from germline, CDR1 is DFQATT and CDR2 is SNEGSKA (reference sequence). CDR3 length: 11 residues. The V gene lost 6 bases and the J gene lost 6 bases, with 12 bases spanning the gap. The CDR3 sequence: CSASVVVEQYF. The CDR3 DNA follows: TGCAGTGCCAGCGTGGTGGTCGAGCAGTACTTC.

The chain combines TRBV28 with TRBJ2-6, with TRBD2 matching 7 bases. The germline CDR1 and CDR2 sequences are MDHEN and SYDVKM. The V gene end was trimmed by 8 bases and the J gene end by 2 bases; junction bases not matched to a gene: 12. CDR3 length equals 17 residues. CDR3 region: CASLTGGSAAGANVLTF. In nucleotides, the CDR3 is TGTGCCAGCCTGACGGGCGGGAGTGCGGCTGGGGCCAACGTCCTGACTTTC.

The chain combines TRBV7-2 with TRBJ1-3; D might be TRBD1 (5 bases). Trimming left V 1 base short and J 2 bases short, with 9 bases between. The CDR3 contains 15 residues. Germline CDR1 reads SGHTA; CDR2 reads FQGNSA. The CDR3 nucleotides read TGTGCCAGCAGCTTAGATCGGGGGACTGGAAACACCATATATTTT. It is translated as CASSLDRGTGNTIYF.

The rearrangement links TRBV19 to TRBJ1-2; D unclear. Trimming removed 6 bases at V and 1 base at J, with 6 bases between. Germline V gene sequence: CDR1 LNHDA, CDR2 SQIVND (reference sequence). The CDR3 is 12 residues long. The CDR3 nucleotides read TGTGCCAGTAGGGGCAGTAACTATGGCTACACCTTC. This gives the protein CASRGSNYGYTF.

CDR3 nucleotides: TGTGCCAGCAGCCCCTCGTGGGGGACTGAAGCTTTCTTT. This sequence encodes CASSPSWGTEAFF. This chain connects TRBV12-3 or TRBV12-4 to TRBJ1-1; D might be TRBD1 (5 bases). The V and J ends lost 6 bases and 5 bases respectively, with 13 bases between them. The CDR3 runs to 13 residues.

The rearrangement joins TRBV19 to TRBJ2-2; D possibly uses TRBD1 or TRBD2 (5 bases each). CDR1 is LNHDA, CDR2 SQIVND, per germline (reference sequence). This CDR3 spans 16 amino acids. The germline V and J ends were trimmed by 5 bases and 5 bases, with 18 bases remaining between them. The CDR3 loop is CASSPLGAVRTGELFF. In nucleotides, the CDR3 is TGTGCCAGTAGTCCCCTCGGGGCCGTTCGTACCGGGGAGCTGTTTTTT.

The CDR3 protein is CASSQDIGNLYGYTF. The CDR3 nucleotides are TGCGCCAGCAGCCAAGATATAGGGAACCTCTATGGCTACACCTTC. This chain links TRBV4-3 with TRBJ1-2, with unresolved D. CDR3 length equals 15 residues. V lost 0 bases and J 4 bases, leaving 12 bases between the germline ends. Per the germline V gene, CDR1 is LGHNA and CDR2 is YSLEER.

The V gene is TRBV6-5, the J gene TRBJ1-1; possible D gene TRBD1, 6 bases. V was trimmed by 2 bases and J by 1 base, leaving 14 bases between them. The CDR3 has 16 residues. Germline CDR1 MNHEY, CDR2 SVGAGI. CDR3 sequence: CASSYDGGRRNTEAFF. CDR3 sequence (DNA): TGTGCCAGCAGTTACGACGGGGGGCGTAGGAACACTGAAGCTTTCTTT.

The rearrangement joins TRBV12-5 to TRBJ2-7; 9 nucleotides agree with TRBD1. CDR1 LGHNT and CDR2 FRNRAP come from the germline V gene. The CDR3 is 14 amino acids. V trimming: 5 bases; J trimming: 5 bases; junction bases outside the gene matches: 7. This CDR3 reads CASGTTGGLHEQYF. The DNA of the CDR3 is TGTGCTAGTGGTACGACAGGGGGTTTGCACGAGCAGTACTTC. Full variable domain (rest looked up from reference TRBV12-5 and TRBJ2-7): DARVTQTPRHKVTEMGQEVTMRCQPILGHNTVFWYRQTMMQGLELLAYFRNRAPLDDSGMPKDRFSAEMPDATLATLKIQPSEPRDSAVYFCASGTTGGLHEQYFGPGTRLTVT.

The sample holds a few counts of this clone. This sequence joins TRBV2 and TRBJ2-1, with D perhaps being TRBD1 or TRBD2 (5 bases each). V was trimmed by 7 bases and J by 8 bases, leaving 12 bases between them. CDR3 length: 12 residues. The V gene's germline CDR1 is SNHLY and CDR2 FYNNEI. The DNA for the CDR3 is TGTGCCAGCACCTACCTGGGGGATGAGCAGTTCTTC. This encodes CASTYLGDEQFF.

DNA for the CDR3: TGTGCCAGCAGCTTGCTTGGGGCTGCGGACACTGAAGCTTTCTTT. This gives the protein CASSLLGAADTEAFF. V is TRBV5-5 and J is TRBJ1-1; tentatively, D is TRBD1 (5 bases). The V gene lost 1 base and the J gene lost 3 bases, with 13 bases spanning the gap. Germline values: CDR1 SGHKS, CDR2 YYEKEE (reference sequence). There are 15 residues in the CDR3.

This clone was seen only once. This chain uses TRBV2 with TRBJ1-6, with D perhaps matching TRBD1 (5 bases). V shed 2 bases and J shed 0 bases, with 14 bases lying between them. CDR3 length equals 18 residues. From germline, CDR1 is SNHLY and CDR2 FYNNEI. Here the CDR3 DNA reads TGTGCCAGCAGTGAAAGGGCAGGGAGAAGCTCCTATAATTCACCCCTCCACTTT. Translating gives CASSERAGRSSYNSPLHF.

This chain uses TRBV10-2 with TRBJ2-2, with 13 bases aligning to TRBD2. V shed 3 bases, J shed 6 bases, and the junction held 13 bases outside the gene matches. The CDR3 runs 19 residues. The germline CDR1 and CDR2 sequences are WSHSY and SAAADI. CDR3 sequence reads: CASSDRPGLAGYVPGELFF. DNA of the CDR3: TGCGCCAGCAGTGACCGCCCGGGACTAGCGGGATATGTCCCCGGGGAGCTGTTTTTT.

This sequence joins TRBV10-3 and TRBJ1-1; D is undetermined. Germline V CDR1 and CDR2: ENHRY, SYGVKD. V lost 7 bases and J 1 base, leaving 10 bases between the germline ends. This CDR3 region has 13 residues. CDR3 region: CAITGNTNTEAFF. CDR3 nucleotides: TGTGCCATCACAGGCAACACGAACACTGAAGCTTTCTTT.

The CDR3 DNA follows: TGCGCCAGCAGCTGGGGGGGACAGGGTCCCAGAGATACGCAGTATTTT. Translating it yields CASSWGGQGPRDTQYF. The chain uses TRBV5-1 and TRBJ2-3, with TRBD1 matching over 9 bases. Per germline, CDR1 SGHRS and CDR2 YFSETQ. V shed 3 bases and J 5 bases; nucleotides not matched to a gene: 10. The CDR3 spans 16 residues.

The V and J genes are TRBV29-1 and TRBJ2-3; possibly TRBD2 for D (5 bases). The V end lost 1 base, the J end lost 2 bases, and 10 bases lay between the germline ends. Germline-derived CDR1 and CDR2 are SQVTM and ANQGSEA. The CDR3 length is 14 residues. DNA for the CDR3: TGCAGCGTTGAAGGTGTCGGGAACACAGATACGCAGTATTTT. It yields the protein CSVEGVGNTDTQYF.

The J gene is TRBJ1-1, the V gene TRBV7-2; no clear D gene. Germline assignment: CDR1 SGHTA and CDR2 FQGNSA. V was shortened by 11 bases and J by 3 bases, with 13 bases between the two germline ends. The CDR3 contains 12 residues. The CDR3 reads CASNRGDTEAFF. The CDR3 DNA sequence: TGTGCCTCAAATCGTGGGGACACTGAAGCTTTCTTT. The whole variable domain, filled in from reference TRBV7-2 and TRBJ1-1, reads GAGVSQSPSNKVTEKGKDVELRCDPISGHTALYWYRQSLGQGLEFLIYFQGNSAPDKSGLPSDRFSAERTGGSVSTLTIQRTQQEDSAVYLCASNRGDTEAFFGQGTRLTVV.

This clone was counted a single time. V and J are TRBV6-5 and TRBJ2-7; D might be TRBD1 (6 bases). The CDR3 extends over 14 amino acids. Trimming removed 6 bases from V and 3 bases from J, with 15 bases in between. Germline CDR1 MNHEY, CDR2 SVGAGI. The CDR3 loop reads CASRGRGKHYEQYF. CDR3 bases: TGTGCCAGCAGGGGCAGGGGAAAACACTACGAGCAGTACTTC.